These T cell receptor beta chains were read from a single sample in a study of T cells and Merkel cell carcinoma outcomes. TCRdb's table, derived via immunoSEQ multiplex PCR, lists solely in-frame clones and lacks some. The table includes fewer than 20,000 clones, about 90% detected once. Material for sequencing was tumor tissue from Merkel cell carcinoma. Receptors were obtained from a human donor with Merkel cell carcinoma. Both conserved end residues are part of each CDR3. Each record gives: CDR3 length, J gene, clone size, V gene, D gene, CDR3 DNA, CDR3 protein. A D gene is named only where the DNA matches it firmly. Where a row states a size, it is once, few, many or the class of an expanded clone; other rows omit it.

cdr3_length: 15
j_call: TRBJ1-2
clone_size: -
v_call: TRBV5-1
d_call: -
cdr3_nt: TGCGCCAGCAGCTCAGAACTGGGTGGGCAATACGGATACACCTTC
cdr3_aa: CASSSELGGQYGYTF

cdr3_length: 12
j_call: TRBJ1-2
clone_size: -
v_call: TRBV18
d_call: -
cdr3_nt: TGTGCCAGCTCACCGGACAGAGTCGACTACACCTTC
cdr3_aa: CASSPDRVDYTF

cdr3_length: 13
j_call: TRBJ1-2
clone_size: -
v_call: TRBV4-1
d_call: -
cdr3_nt: TGCGCCAGCAGCCAAGATGTGGGTTACGGCTACACCTTC
cdr3_aa: CASSQDVGYGYTF

cdr3_length: 12
j_call: TRBJ1-5
clone_size: -
v_call: TRBV10-3
d_call: -
cdr3_nt: TGTGCGGGGAGATCTAGCAATCAGCCCCAGCATTTT
cdr3_aa: CAGRSSNQPQHF

cdr3_length: 16
j_call: TRBJ1-3
clone_size: -
v_call: TRBV5-6
d_call: -
cdr3_nt: TGTGCCAGCAGCTTGGTAGCAGCCAGCTCTGGAAACACCATATATTTT
cdr3_aa: CASSLVAASSGNTIYF

cdr3_length: 15
j_call: TRBJ2-5
clone_size: -
v_call: TRBV7-9
d_call: -
cdr3_nt: TGTGCCAGCAGCCTACCCCTCCAGGCGGGAGAGACCCAGTACTTC
cdr3_aa: CASSLPLQAGETQYF

cdr3_length: 17
j_call: TRBJ2-1
clone_size: once
v_call: TRBV5-1
d_call: TRBD1
cdr3_nt: TGCGCCAGCAGCTTGGCACAGGGGTCTCGCTCCTACAATGAGCAGTTCTTC
cdr3_aa: CASSLAQGSRSYNEQFF

cdr3_length: 15
j_call: TRBJ2-6
clone_size: -
v_call: TRBV19
d_call: -
cdr3_nt: TGTGCCAGTAGTATTTGGTCCTCTGGGGCCAACGTCCTGACTTTC
cdr3_aa: CASSIWSSGANVLTF

cdr3_length: 15
j_call: TRBJ2-1
clone_size: -
v_call: TRBV5-5
d_call: -
cdr3_nt: TGTGCCAGCAGCTTAGTTGGGCCCCAAGCGCATGAGCAGTTCTTC
cdr3_aa: CASSLVGPQAHEQFF

cdr3_length: 16
j_call: TRBJ1-2
clone_size: -
v_call: TRBV19
d_call: -
cdr3_nt: TGTGCCAGTAGTATATTAGGAGGGACGGTTAACTATGGCTACACCTTC
cdr3_aa: CASSILGGTVNYGYTF

cdr3_length: 11
j_call: TRBJ2-5
clone_size: -
v_call: TRBV18
d_call: -
cdr3_nt: TGTGCCAGCTCACCCGAAGAGACCCAGTACTTC
cdr3_aa: CASSPEETQYF

cdr3_length: 16
j_call: TRBJ2-1
clone_size: -
v_call: TRBV9
d_call: -
cdr3_nt: TGTGCCAGCAGCGCCTTCGGGGCGAGCTCCTACAATGAGCAGTTCTTC
cdr3_aa: CASSAFGASSYNEQFF

cdr3_length: 11
j_call: TRBJ2-5
clone_size: -
v_call: TRBV7-6
d_call: -
cdr3_nt: TGTGCCAGCAGCGTAGAGGAGACCCAGTACTTC
cdr3_aa: CASSVEETQYF

cdr3_length: 14
j_call: TRBJ2-1
clone_size: -
v_call: TRBV29-1
d_call: -
cdr3_nt: TGCAGCGTTGAAATCGACTTGAACTACAATGAGCAGTTCTTC
cdr3_aa: CSVEIDLNYNEQFF

cdr3_length: 14
j_call: TRBJ1-2
clone_size: -
v_call: TRBV7-9
d_call: TRBD1
cdr3_nt: TGTGCCAGCAGCGGACCTGGACAGGGGGCTGGCTACACCTTC
cdr3_aa: CASSGPGQGAGYTF

cdr3_length: 13
j_call: TRBJ2-2
clone_size: -
v_call: TRBV9
d_call: -
cdr3_nt: TGTGCCAGCACGACCCCGAACACCGGGGAGCTGTTTTTT
cdr3_aa: CASTTPNTGELFF

cdr3_length: 12
j_call: TRBJ1-1
clone_size: -
v_call: TRBV28
d_call: -
cdr3_nt: TGTGCCAGCAGTTTAGAGGGCACTGAAGCTTTCTTT
cdr3_aa: CASSLEGTEAFF

cdr3_length: 17
j_call: TRBJ2-3
clone_size: -
v_call: TRBV27
d_call: -
cdr3_nt: TGTGCCAGCAGTTTATCGACCAGCGGAGGAGGCACAGATACGCAGTATTTT
cdr3_aa: CASSLSTSGGGTDTQYF

cdr3_length: 12
j_call: TRBJ2-7
clone_size: few
v_call: TRBV14
d_call: -
cdr3_nt: TGTGCCAGCAGCCAAGCAGCCTACGAGCAGTACTTC
cdr3_aa: CASSQAAYEQYF

cdr3_length: 14
j_call: TRBJ2-3
clone_size: once
v_call: TRBV11-2
d_call: TRBD2
cdr3_nt: TGTGCCAGCAGCCCTAGCGGGACCACAGATACGCAGTATTTT
cdr3_aa: CASSPSGTTDTQYF

cdr3_length: 15
j_call: TRBJ2-7
clone_size: -
v_call: TRBV5-1
d_call: -
cdr3_nt: TGCGCCAGCAGCTTGAATTTTAAGGGCTCCTACGAGCAGTACTTC
cdr3_aa: CASSLNFKGSYEQYF

cdr3_length: 16
j_call: TRBJ2-5
clone_size: -
v_call: TRBV4-1
d_call: -
cdr3_nt: TGCGCCAGCAGCCCAATGGGGAGGTCCGAGCAAGAGACCCAGTACTTC
cdr3_aa: CASSPMGRSEQETQYF

cdr3_length: 16
j_call: TRBJ1-3
clone_size: -
v_call: TRBV4-2
d_call: -
cdr3_nt: TGTGCCAGCAGCCAAGCTCCGCGGGCAAGAGGAAACACCATATATTTT
cdr3_aa: CASSQAPRARGNTIYF

cdr3_length: 14
j_call: TRBJ2-5
clone_size: -
v_call: TRBV7-2
d_call: -
cdr3_nt: TGTGCCAGCAGCTCAAGTCGTGGGGTCCCGACCCAGTACTTC
cdr3_aa: CASSSSRGVPTQYF

cdr3_length: 15
j_call: TRBJ1-2
clone_size: -
v_call: TRBV6-5
d_call: -
cdr3_nt: TGTGCCAGCAGTCGCCGCGGGGGAACTAACTATGGCTACACCTTC
cdr3_aa: CASSRRGGTNYGYTF

cdr3_length: 14
j_call: TRBJ1-5
clone_size: -
v_call: TRBV28
d_call: -
cdr3_nt: TGTGCCAGCTTGTCCAGGGGTAGCAATCAGCCCCAGCATTTT
cdr3_aa: CASLSRGSNQPQHF

cdr3_length: 13
j_call: TRBJ1-1
clone_size: -
v_call: TRBV7-9
d_call: -
cdr3_nt: TGTGCCAGCAGCCAACAGGGTGGCACTGAAGCTTTCTTT
cdr3_aa: CASSQQGGTEAFF

cdr3_length: 16
j_call: TRBJ1-5
clone_size: -
v_call: TRBV4-1
d_call: -
cdr3_nt: TGCGCCAGCAGCCAAGTTCGAAGGAGGGAACCTCAGCCCCAGCATTTT
cdr3_aa: CASSQVRRREPQPQHF

cdr3_length: 12
j_call: TRBJ2-1
clone_size: -
v_call: TRBV5-1
d_call: TRBD2
cdr3_nt: TGCGCCACCGGGAGGGGTTACAATGAGCAGTTCTTC
cdr3_aa: CATGRGYNEQFF

cdr3_length: 12
j_call: TRBJ1-2
clone_size: -
v_call: TRBV2
d_call: TRBD1
cdr3_nt: TGTGCCAGCACCCTACAGGGGGGAGGCTACACCTTC
cdr3_aa: CASTLQGGGYTF

cdr3_length: 13
j_call: TRBJ1-5
clone_size: -
v_call: TRBV19
d_call: -
cdr3_nt: TGTGCCAGTAGTACCACTATGAATCAGCCCCAGCATTTT
cdr3_aa: CASSTTMNQPQHF

cdr3_length: 15
j_call: TRBJ2-1
clone_size: -
v_call: TRBV5-1
d_call: TRBD2
cdr3_nt: TGCGCCAGCAGCTTGGTAGCGGGAGGGCCCGTTGAGCAGTTCTTC
cdr3_aa: CASSLVAGGPVEQFF

cdr3_length: 12
j_call: TRBJ1-5
clone_size: -
v_call: TRBV19
d_call: -
cdr3_nt: TGTGCCAGTAGTATCCCATATCAGCCCCAGCATTTT
cdr3_aa: CASSIPYQPQHF

cdr3_length: 14
j_call: TRBJ1-2
clone_size: -
v_call: TRBV18
d_call: TRBD1
cdr3_nt: TGTGCCAGCTCACTCGCCGGACAGGGTGAGGGCTACACCTTC
cdr3_aa: CASSLAGQGEGYTF

cdr3_length: 13
j_call: TRBJ1-3
clone_size: -
v_call: TRBV30
d_call: -
cdr3_nt: TGTGCCTCCGACAGACCTAACGGAAACACCATATATTTT
cdr3_aa: CASDRPNGNTIYF

cdr3_length: 14
j_call: TRBJ2-5
clone_size: -
v_call: TRBV5-1
d_call: -
cdr3_nt: TGCGCCAGCAGCTTGGACTACCTCGGGGAGACCCAGTACTTC
cdr3_aa: CASSLDYLGETQYF

cdr3_length: 15
j_call: TRBJ2-2
clone_size: -
v_call: TRBV30
d_call: -
cdr3_nt: TGTGCCTGGAGTGTAACCGGCGTGGGCACCGGGGAGCTGTTTTTT
cdr3_aa: CAWSVTGVGTGELFF

cdr3_length: 11
j_call: TRBJ1-1
clone_size: -
v_call: TRBV20-1
d_call: -
cdr3_nt: TGCAGTGCCGAACAGAACACTGAAGCTTTCTTT
cdr3_aa: CSAEQNTEAFF

cdr3_length: 16
j_call: TRBJ1-4
clone_size: -
v_call: TRBV23-1
d_call: -
cdr3_nt: TGCGCCAGCAGTGTTCGGACGGACGCAACTAATGAAAAACTGTTTTTT
cdr3_aa: CASSVRTDATNEKLFF

cdr3_length: 15
j_call: TRBJ2-3
clone_size: -
v_call: TRBV5-1
d_call: -
cdr3_nt: TGCGCCAGCAGCTTGGCGCTAGCGTACACAGATACGCAGTATTTT
cdr3_aa: CASSLALAYTDTQYF

cdr3_length: 15
j_call: TRBJ2-7
clone_size: -
v_call: TRBV7-3
d_call: TRBD2
cdr3_nt: TGTGCCAGCAGCCCTACCGGGACTAGCGCCTCTGAGCAGTACTTC
cdr3_aa: CASSPTGTSASEQYF